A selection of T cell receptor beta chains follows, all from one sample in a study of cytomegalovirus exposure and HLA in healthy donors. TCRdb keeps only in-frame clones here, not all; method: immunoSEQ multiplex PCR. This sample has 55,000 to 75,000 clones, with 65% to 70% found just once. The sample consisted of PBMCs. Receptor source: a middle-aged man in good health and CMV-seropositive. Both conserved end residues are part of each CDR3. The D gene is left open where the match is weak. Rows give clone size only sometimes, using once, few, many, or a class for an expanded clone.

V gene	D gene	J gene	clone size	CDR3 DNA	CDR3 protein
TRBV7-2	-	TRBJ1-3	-	TGTGCCAGCAGCTTAGTCGTGGAGACTGGAAACACCATATATTTT	CASSLVVETGNTIYF
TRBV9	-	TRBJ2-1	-	TGTGCCAGCAGCGTAGTCGCGGATGAGCAGTTCTTC	CASSVVADEQFF
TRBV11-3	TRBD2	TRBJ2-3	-	TGTGCCAGCAGCGCGTTAGCGGGAATACAAGATACGCAGTATTTT	CASSALAGIQDTQYF
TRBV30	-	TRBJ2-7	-	TGTGCCTGGTCTGTGGGAGGGGGCTACGAGCAGTACTTC	CAWSVGGGYEQYF
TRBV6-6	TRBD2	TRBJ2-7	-	TGTGCCAGCAGACATACTAGCGGCCTCTCCTACGAGCAGTACTTC	CASRHTSGLSYEQYF
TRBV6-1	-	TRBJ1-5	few	TGTGCCAGCAGTGAACCGGTAAGGGCCCCGGGGATCTATAGCAATCAGCCCCAGCATTTT	CASSEPVRAPGIYSNQPQHF
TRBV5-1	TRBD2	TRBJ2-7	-	TGCGCCAGCAGCTACCCTTCGGGACTAGGATCCTACGAGCAGTACTTC	CASSYPSGLGSYEQYF
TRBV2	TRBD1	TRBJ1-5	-	TGTGCCAGCAACAAGGACAGGGGGAATCAGCCCCAGCATTTT	CASNKDRGNQPQHF
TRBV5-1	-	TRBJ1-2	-	TGCGCCAGCAGCTTGGACAGGGATGGCTACACCTTC	CASSLDRDGYTF
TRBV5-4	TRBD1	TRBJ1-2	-	TGTGCCAGCCTCGACCCCGGACAGGCCGCGGGCTACACCTTC	CASLDPGQAAGYTF
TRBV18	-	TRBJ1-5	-	TGTGCCAGCTTAGTATCTCAGCCCCAGCATTTT	CASLVSQPQHF
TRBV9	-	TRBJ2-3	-	TGTGCCAGCAGCGTAGGGATAGCGGCTAGCACAGATACGCAGTATTTT	CASSVGIAASTDTQYF
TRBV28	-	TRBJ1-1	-	TGTGCCAGCAGTTTGTTCGGTCGGGTAGGCAACACTGAAGCTTTCTTT	CASSLFGRVGNTEAFF
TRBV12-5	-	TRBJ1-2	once	TGTGCTAGTGGTTTGGTTCGTGCCGGCTATGGCTACACCTTC	CASGLVRAGYGYTF
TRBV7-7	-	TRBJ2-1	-	TGTGCTAGCAGCTTAGGGGGAGTGAATGAGCAGTTCTTC	CASSLGGVNEQFF
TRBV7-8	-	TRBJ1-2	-	TGTGCCAGCAGCTTAGAGGGGGTAATGGGCGGCTACACCTTC	CASSLEGVMGGYTF
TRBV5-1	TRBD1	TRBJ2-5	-	TGCGCCAGCAGCCCCAACCCCCAGGGGGCCGGTGAGACCCAGTACTTC	CASSPNPQGAGETQYF
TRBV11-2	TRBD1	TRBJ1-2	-	TGTGCCAGCAGCCCTGGGACAGCCCATGGCTACACCTTC	CASSPGTAHGYTF
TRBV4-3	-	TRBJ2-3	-	TGCGCCAGCAGCCAAGATCTAGAGGCTAGCACAGATACGCAGTATTTT	CASSQDLEASTDTQYF
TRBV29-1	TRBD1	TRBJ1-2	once	TGCAGCACCACCCTCGGGACAGCCTTTAACTATGGCTACACCTTC	CSTTLGTAFNYGYTF
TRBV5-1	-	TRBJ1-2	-	TGCGCCAGCAGCTTGGCGGATGGAGGGAGAATTAACTATGGCTACACCTTC	CASSLADGGRINYGYTF
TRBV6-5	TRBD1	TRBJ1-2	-	TGTGCCAGCAGTTACACTAGGACAGGGGGCAACTATGGCTACACCTTC	CASSYTRTGGNYGYTF
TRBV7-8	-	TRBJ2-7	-	TGTGCCACGAAAGACAGGCGATCCTACGAGCAGTACTTC	CATKDRRSYEQYF
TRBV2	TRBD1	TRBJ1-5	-	TGTGCCAGCAGTGGGGACAGAGGGAGCAATCAGCCCCAGCATTTT	CASSGDRGSNQPQHF
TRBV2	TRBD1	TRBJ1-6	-	TGTGCCAGCAGGAGGGACAGAAGCTCCTATAATTCACCCCTCCACTTT	CASRRDRSSYNSPLHF
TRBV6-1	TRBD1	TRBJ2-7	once	TGTGCCAGCAGTTGGAAACAGGGGAACGAGCAGTACTTC	CASSWKQGNEQYF
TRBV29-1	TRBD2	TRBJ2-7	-	TGCAGCGTTGGGGGGCGGGAGGGCCCCTACGAGCAGTACTTC	CSVGGREGPYEQYF